Listed below are T cell receptor beta chains from one sample, sequenced in a study of blood T cell repertoires in COVID-19. Clones were sequenced by immunoSEQ multiplex PCR, and TCRdb holds only the in-frame ones, with some missing. Of around 250,000 clones in the sample, around 89% are singletons; the top ten hold more than 3.5%. Sample: PBMCs or T cells enriched from blood (not recorded which). All receptors come from a woman aged 25 to 39 who had recovered from COVID-19. CDR3s include the opening cysteine and the closing phenylalanine or tryptophan. A D gene is named only where the DNA matches it firmly. Clone size is given for some rows only: seen once, a few or many times, or a class if the clone is expanded.

v_gene	j_gene	d_gene	abundance	CDR3aa	CDR3nt
TRBV28	TRBJ2-7	TRBD1	-	CASSFPRTGALYEQYF	TGTGCCAGCAGTTTCCCGCGGACAGGGGCCCTCTACGAGCAGTACTTC
TRBV7-2	TRBJ2-1	TRBD2	once	CASSLGGVSGSYMNEQFF	TGTGCCAGCAGCTTAGGTGGGGTTAGCGGGAGTTATATGAATGAGCAGTTCTTC
TRBV11-2	TRBJ1-3	TRBD1	once	CASSLDRTGLGNTIYF	TGTGCCAGCAGCCTAGATAGGACAGGGCTCGGAAACACCATATATTTT
TRBV11-2	TRBJ1-4	TRBD1	-	CASSLDRGTTNEKLFF	TGTGCCAGCAGCTTAGACAGGGGGACAACTAATGAAAAACTGTTTTTT
TRBV7-9	TRBJ1-1	-	-	CASSQPVGETEAFF	TGTGCCAGCAGCCAACCCGTCGGGGAGACTGAAGCTTTCTTT
TRBV9	TRBJ1-4	-	-	CASSVSGRTASEKLFF	TGTGCCAGCAGCGTATCGGGAAGGACAGCGAGTGAAAAACTGTTTTTT
TRBV19	TRBJ2-3	-	few	CASSISPGLTDTQYF	TGTGCCAGTAGTATATCCCCGGGATTAACAGATACGCAGTATTTT
TRBV4-1	TRBJ2-2	-	-	CASSQGILSGKGAGELFF	TGCGCCAGCAGCCAGGGGATACTGAGCGGGAAGGGGGCCGGGGAGCTGTTTTTT
TRBV30	TRBJ1-1	-	-	CAWGRSETEAFF	TGTGCCTGGGGTAGATCTGAGACTGAAGCTTTCTTT
TRBV28	TRBJ2-3	-	-	CASSPWRIDTQYF	TGTGCCAGCAGTCCCTGGAGAATAGATACGCAGTATTTT
TRBV4-2	TRBJ1-2	TRBD1	-	CASSQDLGQGNYGYTF	TGTGCCAGCAGCCAAGATCTGGGACAGGGGAACTATGGCTACACCTTC
TRBV4-1	TRBJ1-1	-	-	CASSQDHGVNTEAFF	TGCGCCAGCAGCCAAGATCACGGGGTGAACACTGAAGCTTTCTTT
TRBV24-1	TRBJ2-5	-	-	CATSDSWGSLGGETQYF	TGTGCCACCAGTGATTCATGGGGCTCCCTTGGGGGGGAGACCCAGTACTTC
TRBV4-2	TRBJ1-3	-	-	CASSQDRLNTIYF	TGTGCCAGCAGCCAAGATCGTTTAAACACCATATATTTT
TRBV30	TRBJ1-1	-	once	CAYGQQGTEAFF	TGTGCTTACGGCCAGCAGGGCACTGAAGCTTTCTTT
TRBV24-1	TRBJ1-2	-	-	CATSLGGYGYTF	TGTGCCACCAGTTTGGGGGGGTATGGCTACACCTTC
TRBV27	TRBJ1-1	-	-	CASSRAGMNTEAFF	TGTGCCAGCAGTAGAGCGGGGATGAACACTGAAGCTTTCTTT
TRBV7-2	TRBJ2-2	-	-	CASSFLGAMHTGELFF	TGTGCCAGCAGCTTCCTGGGGGCTATGCACACCGGGGAGCTGTTTTTT
TRBV19	TRBJ1-5	-	-	CASSIDQWHSNQPQHF	TGTGCCAGTAGTATAGATCAGTGGCATAGCAATCAGCCCCAGCATTTT
TRBV7-3	TRBJ2-3	-	-	CASTSGPSDTQYF	TGTGCCAGCACCTCCGGCCCTAGCGATACGCAGTATTTT
TRBV7-9	TRBJ2-5	TRBD1	-	CASSFKGTEQETQYF	TGTGCCAGCAGCTTCAAGGGGACAGAACAAGAGACCCAGTACTTC
TRBV28	TRBJ2-1	TRBD2	-	CASSLLVAGAGNEQFF	TGTGCCAGCAGTTTATTGGTAGCGGGAGCAGGTAATGAGCAGTTCTTC
TRBV28	TRBJ2-2	TRBD1	-	CASSLRTGMSGELFF	TGTGCCAGCAGTTTAAGGACAGGAATGTCCGGGGAGCTGTTTTTT
TRBV9	TRBJ2-2	-	-	CASSVRQGNTGELFF	TGTGCCAGCAGCGTGAGGCAGGGGAACACCGGGGAGCTGTTTTTT
TRBV6-6	TRBJ2-1	-	-	CASSPGATVNNEQFF	TGTGCCAGCAGCCCCGGAGCCACGGTTAACAATGAGCAGTTCTTC
TRBV4-2	TRBJ1-1	-	-	CASSQEGGVAFF	TGTGCCAGCAGCCAAGAGGGGGGGGTAGCTTTCTTT
TRBV6-2/TRBV6-3	TRBJ2-2	TRBD2	-	CASSLPSGRSTGELFF	TGTGCCAGCAGTCTTCCTAGCGGGAGGTCAACCGGGGAGCTGTTTTTT
TRBV25-1	TRBJ2-2	TRBD2	-	CASSLGLAVNTGELFF	TGTGCCAGCAGTTTGGGACTAGCCGTAAACACCGGGGAGCTGTTTTTT
TRBV9	TRBJ2-1	TRBD2	-	CASSAAGGSYNEQFF	TGTGCCAGCAGCGCCGCGGGAGGCTCCTACAATGAGCAGTTCTTC
TRBV24-1	TRBJ2-3	TRBD2	-	CATRRELKDTQYF	TGTGCCACCCGGCGGGAGTTAAAGGATACGCAGTATTTT
TRBV27	TRBJ2-7	-	-	CASSLHRADEQYF	TGTGCCAGCAGTTTGCACAGGGCAGACGAGCAGTACTTC
TRBV28	TRBJ2-7	-	-	CASSLQGYSYEQYF	TGTGCCAGCAGTTTACAGGGCTACTCCTACGAGCAGTACTTC
TRBV18	TRBJ1-1	TRBD1	-	CASSPLLATGGNEAFF	TGTGCCAGCTCACCGCTATTGGCGACAGGGGGGAATGAAGCTTTCTTT
TRBV30	TRBJ2-7	-	-	CAWSVLQGRPSYEQYF	TGTGCCTGGAGTGTGCTTCAGGGCCGGCCTTCCTACGAGCAGTACTTC
TRBV4-3	TRBJ1-6	TRBD1	-	CASSQALYRGNSPLHF	TGCGCCAGCAGCCAAGCTTTGTACAGGGGTAATTCACCCCTCCACTTT
TRBV11-3	TRBJ1-1	-	-	CASSLDVNTEAFF	TGTGCCAGCAGCTTAGACGTGAACACTGAAGCTTTCTTT
TRBV18	TRBJ1-4	-	-	CASSRSSATNEKLFF	TGTGCCAGCTCCCGGTCGTCTGCAACTAATGAAAAACTGTTTTTT
TRBV30	TRBJ1-1	TRBD1	-	CAWSGQGRVWNTEAFF	TGTGCCTGGAGTGGACAGGGAAGAGTTTGGAACACTGAAGCTTTCTTT
TRBV27	TRBJ2-1	-	-	CASSLAAGLYNEQFF	TGTGCCAGCAGTTTAGCGGCAGGGCTATACAATGAGCAGTTCTTC
TRBV4-3	TRBJ2-7	-	-	CASSQDNPGAYEQYF	TGCGCCAGCAGCCAAGATAATCCAGGGGCCTACGAGCAGTACTTC
TRBV19	TRBJ1-2	TRBD1	-	CASSIEIAGGVVYGYTF	TGTGCCAGTAGTATAGAAATCGCAGGGGGCGTCGTCTATGGCTACACCTTC
TRBV28	TRBJ1-1	TRBD1	-	CASSLGGGGGEAFF	TGTGCCAGCAGTTTAGGAGGAGGGGGCGGAGAAGCTTTCTTT
TRBV29-1	TRBJ1-2	-	-	CSVSDSRGYTF	TGCAGCGTGTCGGACAGCAGAGGCTACACCTTC
TRBV24-1	TRBJ1-1	TRBD1	once	CATSLEGARGTEAFF	TGTGCCACCAGTTTGGAGGGGGCGAGGGGGACTGAAGCTTTCTTT
TRBV30	TRBJ1-1	TRBD1	-	CAWGGAGTGNTEAFF	TGTGCCTGGGGGGGAGCCGGGACAGGCAACACTGAAGCTTTCTTT
TRBV15	TRBJ2-1	TRBD2	once	CATSSRTSGYNEQFF	TGTGCCACCAGCTCGCGGACTAGCGGTTACAATGAGCAGTTCTTC
TRBV29-1	TRBJ2-1	-	-	CRVAEPYNEQFF	TGCAGAGTAGCGGAGCCATACAATGAGCAGTTCTTC
TRBV4-1	TRBJ1-1	TRBD1	-	CASSPDRGSLNTEAFF	TGCGCCAGCAGCCCGGACAGGGGATCCCTGAACACTGAAGCTTTCTTT
TRBV19	TRBJ1-2	TRBD1	-	CASSIPGQAFNYGYTF	TGTGCCAGTAGTATTCCCGGACAGGCGTTTAACTATGGCTACACCTTC
TRBV28	TRBJ1-1	TRBD1	-	CASSPPRQGTEAFF	TGTGCCAGCAGTCCCCCCAGACAGGGCACTGAAGCTTTCTTT
TRBV24-1	TRBJ1-1	TRBD1	-	CATSRGGLSDRALNTEAFF	TGTGCCACCAGCCGGGGTGGCCTCAGCGACAGGGCCTTGAACACTGAAGCTTTCTTT
TRBV5-1	TRBJ1-2	-	-	CASSLEGGVGYTF	TGCGCCAGCAGCTTGGAAGGAGGGGTCGGCTACACCTTC
TRBV23-1	TRBJ2-7	-	-	CASSQYRTPTCYEQYF	TGCGCCAGCAGTCAATATCGGACACCCACTTGCTACGAGCAGTACTTC
TRBV4-2	TRBJ1-2	TRBD1	-	CASSQTGTGDYGYTF	TGTGCCAGCAGCCAGACCGGGACAGGGGACTATGGCTACACCTTC
TRBV28	TRBJ1-4	-	-	CASRGGRDEKLFF	TGTGCCAGCCGGGGAGGGAGGGATGAAAAACTGTTTTTT
TRBV27	TRBJ1-4	TRBD1	-	CASSSPRTGGLEKLFF	TGTGCCAGCAGTTCCCCCCGGACAGGGGGCCTAGAAAAACTGTTTTTT
TRBV25-1	TRBJ1-4	TRBD1	-	CASSPGQPNEKLFF	TGTGCCAGTTCCCCGGGACAGCCTAATGAAAAACTGTTTTTT